Listed here are 32 T cell receptor beta chains from one sample, sequenced in a study of control samples from healthy donors and cancer patients. Here immunoSEQ multiplex PCR was the method, and the copy in TCRdb shows in-frame clones only, minus some. The sample contains 110,000 or so clones, around nine tenths of which appear only once. The source material was blood. All receptors come from a man aged 25-45 years in good health.

Points on this clone: The identical CDR3 is also encoded by other nucleotide sequences in the sample. This sequence joins TRBV15 and TRBJ1-2; D is unclear. The CDR3 has 14 residues. Trimming pared 0 bases from V and 5 bases from J, leaving 10 bases between. The germline V gene encodes CDR1 LNHNV and CDR2 YYDKDF (reference sequence). DNA of the CDR3: TGTGCCACCAGCAGAGATCGGGGAGATTATGGCTACACCTTC. It translates to CATSRDRGDYGYTF.

This clone was detected only a few times. CDR3 DNA: TGTGCCAGCAGCGGAAGTCTCACTGAAGCTTTCTTT. Its protein product is CASSGSLTEAFF. The chain is built from TRBV7-2 and TRBJ1-1; no clear D. The V gene lost 5 bases and the J gene lost 4 bases, with 8 bases spanning the gap. Germline loops: CDR1 SGHTA, CDR2 FQGNSA. The CDR3 has 12 amino acids.

The V call is TRBV19, the J call TRBJ1-5; TRBD1 matches at 8 bases. This CDR3 has 14 amino acids. The V and J ends lost 7 bases and 6 bases, in that order; junction bases with no gene match: 8. Germline V gene lookup returns CDR1 LNHDA and CDR2 SQIVND (reference sequence). CDR3 nucleotides: TGTGCCAGTACCCCGGACAGGGAGGGTCAGCCCCAGCATTTT. It translates to CASTPDREGQPQHF.

Comment on this clone: The sample has other DNA sequences that encode this CDR3 too. The chain joins TRBV27 to TRBJ1-5; D perhaps matches TRBD1 (5 bases). V was clipped by 3 bases and J by 1 base, with 7 bases between them. In germline, CDR1 is MNHEY, CDR2 SMNVEV (reference sequence). The CDR3 covers 14 residues. This chain's CDR3 is CASSLTASNQPQHF. The CDR3 DNA reads TGTGCCAGCAGTTTGACAGCCAGCAATCAGCCCCAGCATTTT.

The gene calls are TRBV6-4 and TRBJ1-2; 10 bases are shared with TRBD1. This CDR3 region has 13 residues. V was clipped by 3 bases and J by 8 bases; unmatched bases: 3. Germline CDR1 MRHNA, CDR2 SNTAGT. The CDR3 sequence: CASSDGTGVGYTF. The DNA for the CDR3 is TGTGCCAGCAGTGATGGGACAGGGGTAGGCTACACCTTC.

The chain links TRBV9 to TRBJ1-2; a possible D gene is TRBD1 (6 bases). Germline V gene lookup returns CDR1 SGDLS and CDR2 YYNGEE. Trimming cost V 4 bases and J 8 bases, with 15 bases left between them. The CDR3 length is 13 residues. CDR3 coding DNA: TGTGCCAGCAGCATACAGGGAGCAGAGGGCTACACCTTC. Protein product: CASSIQGAEGYTF.

This chain joins TRBV18 and TRBJ2-3; D is unresolved. V dropped 5 bases and J dropped 3 bases, with 12 bases sitting between them. There are 14 residues in the CDR3. The germline V gene encodes CDR1 KGHSH and CDR2 LQKENI. The CDR3 spells CASSSGSFTDTQYF. DNA of the CDR3: TGTGCCAGCTCATCTGGAAGTTTTACAGATACGCAGTATTTT.

The rearrangement uses TRBV7-8 and TRBJ1-5, with a possible D match to TRBD1 (5 bases). CDR3 length equals 16 residues. Germline CDR1 reads SGHVS; CDR2 reads FQNEAQ. Trimming left V 2 bases short and J 0 bases short, with 11 bases between. The CDR3 reads CASSLRGDNSNQPQHF. The CDR3 DNA reads as TGTGCCAGCAGCTTAAGGGGAGACAATAGCAATCAGCCCCAGCATTTT.

The rearrangement links TRBV5-1 to TRBJ2-3; TRBD2 aligns across 12 bases. This CDR3 is 17 amino acids long. Germline V lookup: CDR1 SGHRS, CDR2 YFSETQ. V trimming: 1 base; J trimming: 1 base; junction bases outside the gene matches: 4. The CDR3: CASSLQTSGGRTDTQYF. CDR3 nucleotide sequence: TGCGCCAGCAGCTTGCAGACTAGCGGGGGACGCACAGATACGCAGTATTTT.

The chain employs TRBV30 and TRBJ2-2, with D maybe TRBD2 (5 bases). The CDR3 contains 13 residues. With 1 base removed from V and 6 bases from J, the gap between germline ends came to 9 bases. Germline V gene data show CDR1 as GTSNPN and CDR2 as SVGIG (reference sequence). In DNA, the CDR3 is TGTGCCTGGAGTGCCTCCGGGGCCGGGGAGCTGTTTTTT. This sequence encodes CAWSASGAGELFF.

The gene calls are TRBV5-1 and TRBJ2-1; perhaps TRBD1 as D (5 bases). Looked up from germline, CDR1 is SGHRS and CDR2 is YFSETQ. The CDR3 covers 16 residues. V was cut by 4 bases and J by 0 bases, with 14 bases left in between. The CDR3 here is CASSSRLDSSYNEQFF. The DNA for the CDR3 is TGCGCCAGCAGCAGCAGACTCGACAGCTCCTACAATGAGCAGTTCTTC.

The genes are TRBV30 and TRBJ2-4; a weak D match, TRBD2 (6 bases). CDR1 is GTSNPN and CDR2 is SVGIG in the germline V gene (reference sequence). The CDR3 is 14 residues long. Trimming took 4 bases from V and 3 from J, leaving 13 bases between them. CDR3: CAWTVGEDKNIQYF. The CDR3 DNA sequence: TGTGCCTGGACTGTCGGGGAGGACAAAAACATTCAGTACTTC. The full variable domain, its missing parts supplied by reference TRBV30 and TRBJ2-4, is SQTIHQWPATLVQPVGSPLSLECTVEGTSNPNLYWYRQAAGRGLQLLFYSVGIGQISSEVPQNLSASRPQDRQFILSSKKLLLSDSGFYLCAWTVGEDKNIQYFGAGTRLSVL.

The J gene is TRBJ2-5, the V gene TRBV5-1; TRBD2 is a possible D gene (6 bases). Germline V gene data show CDR1 as SGHRS and CDR2 as YFSETQ. Trimming took off 3 bases at V and 2 bases at J, with 14 bases between the two ends. The CDR3 is 15 residues long. DNA of the CDR3: TGCGCCAGCAGCTGGCGGAGGGCGGTTCAAGAGACCCAGTACTTC. As protein: CASSWRRAVQETQYF.

In this sample, this clone turned up many times. This chain uses TRBV7-2 with TRBJ1-2, with D hard to call. Germline lookup yields CDR1 SGHTA and CDR2 FQGNSA. The CDR3 runs 14 residues. V lost 4 bases, J lost 1 base, and 10 bases lay in between. The CDR3 coding sequence is TGTGCCAGCAGCTCAGAAGGGCTTAACTATGGCTACACCTTC. This encodes CASSSEGLNYGYTF.

The rearrangement uses TRBV2 and TRBJ2-5, with D unresolved. The CDR3 length is 13 residues. V was cut by 4 bases and J by 9 bases, with 15 bases left in between. From germline, CDR1 is SNHLY and CDR2 FYNNEI. The CDR3 loop is CASSVVLIRAQYF. The CDR3 DNA sequence: TGTGCCAGCAGTGTGGTACTCATAAGGGCCCAGTACTTC.

The chain links TRBV4-1 to TRBJ1-2; D perhaps matches TRBD1 (5 bases). The CDR3 has 16 residues. CDR1 is MGHRA and CDR2 is YSYEKL in the germline V gene. V lost 0 bases to trimming and J lost 7 bases, with 18 bases between them. DNA for the CDR3: TGCGCCAGCAGCCAAGATGGGGCATGGGATTTAATTGGCTACACCTTC. Its protein is CASSQDGAWDLIGYTF.

Here the CDR3 DNA reads TGTGCCTGGAACGGGCCAGGATACTTGGAAGAGACCCAGTACTTC. Its protein product is CAWNGPGYLEETQYF. This chain uses TRBV30 with TRBJ2-5; D not certain. V was clipped by 4 bases and J by 3 bases, with 18 bases between them. The CDR3 is 15 residues long. Germline assignment: CDR1 GTSNPN and CDR2 SVGIG (reference sequence).

The CDR3 here is CAISDLGTGGYTF. The CDR3 DNA sequence: TGTGCCATCAGTGACCTTGGGACAGGTGGCTACACCTTC. The chain uses TRBV10-3 and TRBJ1-2, with 8 bases matching TRBD1. This CDR3 comprises 13 residues. V lost 3 bases, J lost 7 bases, and 4 bases stayed unmatched. Per germline, CDR1 ENHRY and CDR2 SYGVKD.

The rearrangement uses TRBV18 and TRBJ2-1; D may be TRBD1 or TRBD2 (5 bases each). The CDR3 loop spans 16 amino acids. The germline CDR1 and CDR2 sequences are KGHSH and LQKENI. Trimming left V 3 bases short and J 0 bases short, with 12 bases between. For the CDR3, the DNA is TGTGCCAGCTCACCCGAGGGGCGATCCTCCTACAATGAGCAGTTCTTC. Translating gives CASSPEGRSSYNEQFF. Combining the CDR3 with reference TRBV18 and TRBJ2-1 gives the whole variable domain NAGVMQNPRHLVRRRGQEARLRCSPMKGHSHVYWYRQLPEEGLKFMVYLQKENIIDESGMPKERFSAEFPKEGPSILRIQQVVRGDSAAYFCASSPEGRSSYNEQFFGPGTRLTVL.

The CDR3 sequence is CATSRDHGTDTQYF. Here the CDR3 DNA reads TGTGCCACCAGCAGAGATCATGGCACAGATACGCAGTATTTT. J is TRBJ2-3 and V is TRBV15; D gene uncertain. Germline-derived CDR1 and CDR2 are LNHNV and YYDKDF (reference sequence). V was cut by 0 bases and J by 1 base, with 5 bases left in between. CDR3 length: 14 amino acids. Looking up the rest from reference TRBV15 and TRBJ2-3 gives the full variable domain: DAMVIQNPRYQVTQFGKPVTLSCSQTLNHNVMYWYQQKSSQAPKLLFHYYDKDFNNEADTPDNFQSRRPNTSFCFLDIRSPGLGDTAMYLCATSRDHGTDTQYFGPGTRLTVL.

This chain connects TRBV5-6 to TRBJ2-6; D not resolved. CDR1 is SGHDT and CDR2 is YYEEEE in the germline V gene. There are 17 residues in the CDR3. Deletions cut 0 bases from V and 0 bases from J, with 10 bases between. CDR3 sequence: CASSLVGQYSGANVLTF. The CDR3 DNA is TGTGCCAGCAGCTTGGTGGGTCAATACTCTGGGGCCAACGTCCTGACTTTC. Based on the CDR3 plus reference TRBV5-6 and TRBJ2-6, the full variable domain is DAGVTQSPTHLIKTRGQQVTLRCSPKSGHDTVSWYQQALGQGPQFIFQYYEEEERQRGNFPDRFSGHQFPNYSSELNVNALLLGDSALYLCASSLVGQYSGANVLTFGAGSRLTVL.

The chain has TRBV29-1 and TRBJ1-2; TRBD1 aligns across 9 bases. Unmatched junction bases numbered 6, after V lost 5 bases and J lost 2 bases. This CDR3 has 14 residues. The germline gives CDR1 SQVTM, CDR2 ANQGSEA. The CDR3 nucleotides are TGCAGCGTTTCACCTGGGACAGGGAACTATGGCTACACCTTC. Its translation is CSVSPGTGNYGYTF. Full variable domain (rest looked up from reference TRBV29-1 and TRBJ1-2): SAVISQKPSRDICQRGTSLTIQCQVDSQVTMMFWYRQQPGQSLTLIATANQGSEATYESGFVIDKFPISRPNLTFSTLTVSNMSPEDSSIYLCSVSPGTGNYGYTFGSGTRLTVV.

CDR3 protein: CASSQEQGRAKNIQYF. For the CDR3, the DNA is TGCGCCAGCAGCCAGGAACAGGGGAGGGCCAAAAACATTCAGTACTTC. J is TRBJ2-4 and V is TRBV4-1; D is perhaps TRBD1 (7 bases). The CDR3 extends over 16 amino acids. Germline assignment: CDR1 MGHRA and CDR2 YSYEKL. Trimming left V 3 bases short and J 1 base short, with 13 bases between.

This sequence joins TRBV11-2 and TRBJ2-7; possible D gene TRBD1, 5 bases. The germline CDR1 and CDR2 sequences are SGHAT and FQNNGV. V was trimmed by 8 bases and J by 3 bases, leaving 20 bases between them. The length of the CDR3 is 15 residues. CDR3 DNA sequence: TGTGCCAGCGGTCAGGACGCAGGGAAGATCTACGAGCAGTACTTC. Its translation is CASGQDAGKIYEQYF.

The CDR3 protein is CASSVGHAQGGTEAFF. CDR3 nucleotide sequence: TGTGCCAGCAGCGTAGGACACGCACAGGGGGGCACTGAAGCTTTCTTT. This chain joins TRBV9 and TRBJ1-1; 8 bases align to TRBD1. V lost 0 bases and J lost 4; bases outside the gene matches: 8. The CDR3 is made up of 16 amino acids. CDR1 is SGDLS, CDR2 YYNGEE, per germline.

The genes are TRBV2 and TRBJ2-4; tentatively, D is TRBD1 (5 bases). From germline, CDR1 is SNHLY and CDR2 FYNNEI. V shed 10 bases and J shed 4 bases, with 17 bases lying between them. The CDR3 has 14 amino acids. This CDR3 reads CATSNGQGKNIQYF. As DNA, the CDR3 is TGTGCCACCTCCAATGGCCAGGGAAAAAACATTCAGTACTTC.

CDR3 in amino acids: CASSLLTGGGFRSEKLFF. CDR3 sequence (DNA): TGTGCCAGCAGCTTACTGACAGGGGGCGGGTTTCGAAGTGAAAAACTGTTTTTT. This chain joins TRBV7-9 and TRBJ1-4, with 10 bases matching TRBD1. The V and J ends lost 2 bases and 7 bases, in that order; junction bases with no gene match: 13. Germline values: CDR1 SEHNR, CDR2 FQNEAQ (reference sequence). The CDR3 has 18 residues. Looking up the rest from reference TRBV7-9 and TRBJ1-4 gives the full variable domain: DTGVSQNPRHKITKRGQNVTFRCDPISEHNRLYWYRQTLGQGPEFLTYFQNEAQLEKSRLLSDRFSAERPKGSFSTLEIQRTEQGDSAMYLCASSLLTGGGFRSEKLFFGSGTQLSVL.

The chain combines TRBV18 with TRBJ2-1, with 7 positions matching TRBD1. The germline gives CDR1 KGHSH, CDR2 LQKENI. The CDR3 is 14 residues long. With 5 bases clipped from V and 3 bases from J, the junction kept 4 bases outside the gene matches. Here the CDR3 DNA reads TGTGCCAGCTCATTGGACAGGTTCTACAATGAGCAGTTCTTC. Protein: CASSLDRFYNEQFF. Variable domain in full (rest from reference TRBV18 and TRBJ2-1): NAGVMQNPRHLVRRRGQEARLRCSPMKGHSHVYWYRQLPEEGLKFMVYLQKENIIDESGMPKERFSAEFPKEGPSILRIQQVVRGDSAAYFCASSLDRFYNEQFFGPGTRLTVL.

This clone was detected many times. The rearrangement uses TRBV7-6 and TRBJ1-5; 11 nucleotides agree with TRBD1. CDR1 is SGHVS and CDR2 is FNYEAQ in the germline V gene. V lost 3 bases to trimming and J lost 4 bases; unmatched junction nucleotides: 2. The CDR3 totals 15 residues. The CDR3 nucleotides are TGTGCCAGCAGCTTGGGGGACAGGGGGAATCAGCCCCAGCATTTT. Translated, it gives CASSLGDRGNQPQHF.

This sequence joins TRBV6-5 and TRBJ2-7, with D unresolved. The germline V gene has CDR1 MNHEY and CDR2 SVGAGI. The CDR3 extends over 14 amino acids. Trimming stripped 5 bases from V and 3 bases from J, with 14 bases between. In DNA, the CDR3 is TGTGCCAGCAGTCTGGGTTCGGCTGGCTACGAGCAGTACGTC. Amino acids: CASSLGSAGYEQYV.

This chain's CDR3 is CASSLRTGKETQYF. The CDR3 bases are TGTGCCAGCAGCCTGAGGACAGGGAAAGAGACCCAGTACTTC. This chain uses TRBV9 with TRBJ2-5; 8 nucleotides line up with TRBD1. From germline, CDR1 is SGDLS and CDR2 YYNGEE. The CDR3 loop spans 14 amino acids. The ends lost 4 bases at V and 3 bases at J; junction bases unmatched: 5.

This chain uses TRBV30 with TRBJ2-7, with TRBD2 matching over 11 bases. V lost 0 bases to trimming and J lost 3 bases; unmatched junction nucleotides: 4. Germline lookup yields CDR1 GTSNPN and CDR2 SVGIG (reference sequence). The CDR3 is 15 amino acids. The CDR3 protein is CAWSVLAGAGYEQYF. CDR3 sequence (DNA): TGTGCCTGGAGTGTACTAGCGGGGGCGGGCTACGAGCAGTACTTC.